The TCR beta chain described here comes from a study of blood T cell repertoires in COVID-19. Those enrolled in Seattle joined during active infection and were followed longitudinally afterward. The CDR3 totals 15 residues. V lost 0 bases, J lost 6 bases, and 14 bases lay in between. Germline CDR1 is SGHTA and CDR2 is FQGNSA. Authors' processing steps: Using reference gene primer amplification, nucleated cell counts were estimated. Sequencing used immunoSEQ multiplex PCR; TCRdb keeps in-frame clones, though not all of them. That table gives V, J and clone size, and the DNA gave D and trimming. Of 250,000 to 400,000 clones in the sample, approximately 88% are singletons; the top ten hold 1.5% to 2%.

This sequence was found in a woman in her twenties or thirties with COVID-19, enrolled during active disease. What was sequenced was peripheral blood. This sequence joins TRBV7-2 and TRBJ1-2; D might be TRBD1 (5 bases). The CDR3: CASSLADGGRHGYTF. In DNA form, the CDR3 reads TGTGCCAGCAGCTTAGCGGACGGGGGACGACATGGCTACACCTTC.